This passage covers 23 T cell receptor beta chains from one sample sequenced in a study of cytomegalovirus exposure and HLA in healthy donors (dated by TCRdb to about 2017). Library preparation employed the immunoSEQ multiplex PCR assay. A mixture of 60 forward primers for TCR Vbeta segments and 13 reverse primers for TCR Jbeta segments was used in the multiplex PCR. Imported from immuneACCESS, the table was reduced by TCRdb to in-frame sequences with V and J called. These copies leave out some clones; in studies compared against another copy, an unresolved V gene accounts for under half, and the cause of the remainder is not known. In all, the sample holds about 160,000 clones, and around 80% of those were seen once. The top ten clonotypes cover 8% to 10% of the sample. Sequenced sample: PBMCs. These receptors originate from a man between 18 and 29 years old in good health and CMV-seropositive.

This clone was observed a single time. Other DNA sequences from this sample encode an identical CDR3 as well. The chain employs TRBV5-4 and TRBJ2-7, with 8 bases that match TRBD2. Germline values: CDR1 SGHNT, CDR2 YYREEE (reference sequence). Unmatched junction bases numbered 4, after V lost 2 bases and J lost 0 bases. CDR3 length: 15 amino acids. The CDR3 coding sequence is TGTGCCAGCAGCTTAGCGGGGGCCCTCTCCTACGAGCAGTACTTC. Protein sequence: CASSLAGALSYEQYF.

V gene TRBV10-3 combines with J gene TRBJ2-1; 11 nucleotides line up with TRBD2. V was pared by 4 bases and J by 3 bases, with 5 bases of the junction left unmatched. CDR3 size: 16 residues. CDR1 is ENHRY and CDR2 is SYGVKD in the germline V gene. The CDR3 is CAISALLAGGYNEQFF. DNA for the CDR3: TGTGCCATCAGTGCCCTTCTAGCGGGAGGCTACAATGAGCAGTTCTTC.

The table lists this clone with a few counts. The V call is TRBV4-1, the J call TRBJ2-7, with 8 bases fitting TRBD2. Germline loops: CDR1 MGHRA, CDR2 YSYEKL. CDR3 length: 15 residues. The V and J ends lost 4 bases and 3 bases, in that order; junction bases with no gene match: 8. The CDR3 nucleotides are TGCGCCAGCAGCCGAGATGGGACTAGAATCTACGAGCAGTACTTC. Translated: CASSRDGTRIYEQYF.

This rearrangement joins TRBV5-4 to TRBJ2-7; a possible D gene is TRBD1 (5 bases). The CDR3 runs 12 residues. Looked up from germline, CDR1 is SGHNT and CDR2 is YYREEE (reference sequence). Between the trimmed V and J ends, which lost 2 bases and 4 bases, there was a span of 7 bases. This chain's CDR3 is CASSLQDYEQYF. In DNA, the CDR3 is TGTGCCAGCAGCTTACAGGATTACGAGCAGTACTTC.

V usage is TRBV10-3 and J usage is TRBJ2-3; D is perhaps TRBD2 (5 bases). From germline, CDR1 is ENHRY and CDR2 SYGVKD. Trimming pared 5 bases from V and 2 bases from J, leaving 5 bases between. The CDR3 contains 12 residues. This chain's CDR3 is CAISRDTDTQYF. CDR3 DNA sequence: TGTGCCATCAGTCGGGACACAGATACGCAGTATTTT.

This clone was seen a handful of times. The chain has TRBV5-1 and TRBJ2-3; D is possibly TRBD1 (7 bases). CDR1 is SGHRS, CDR2 YFSETQ, per germline. CDR3 size: 15 residues. V lost 4 bases and J lost 7, with 19 bases in between. The CDR3 spells CASSERGTEPYTQYF. CDR3 sequence (DNA): TGCGCCAGCAGCGAACGGGGGACAGAACCGTATACGCAGTATTTT.

A few counts support this clone. The rearrangement uses TRBV9 and TRBJ1-2; 12 nucleotides align to TRBD1. V shed 3 bases and J 4 bases; nucleotides not matched to a gene: 4. CDR1 and CDR2 from the germline V gene are SGDLS and YYNGEE. This CDR3 has 15 amino acids. CDR3 sequence (DNA): TGTGCCAGCAGCGGGGGGACAGGGGGCGGCTATGGCTACACCTTC. As protein: CASSGGTGGGYGYTF.

V is TRBV4-3 and J is TRBJ1-6; TRBD1 might be the D (5 bases). The V and J ends lost 0 bases and 4 bases respectively, with 7 bases between them. Germline CDR1 is LGHNA and CDR2 is YSLEER. The length of the CDR3 is 15 residues. DNA for the CDR3: TGCGCCAGCAGCCAAGATCAGGGTTATAATTCACCCCTCCACTTT. This translates into CASSQDQGYNSPLHF.

The chain recombines TRBV9 with TRBJ2-7, with TRBD1 matching over 8 bases. The junction had 4 bases not matched to a gene; V was cut back by 3 bases and J by 2 bases. The CDR3 is 14 residues long. The germline V gene encodes CDR1 SGDLS and CDR2 YYNGEE. The CDR3 loop is CASSAGTGTYEQYF. Here the CDR3 DNA reads TGTGCCAGCAGCGCCGGGACAGGAACCTACGAGCAGTACTTC.

This clone was counted once. The chain employs TRBV9 and TRBJ2-5; TRBD2 matches at 10 bases. V gave up 1 base and J gave up 4 bases; unmatched junction bases: 10. This CDR3 region has 17 residues. Per the germline V gene, CDR1 is SGDLS and CDR2 is YYNGEE. CDR3 coding DNA: TGTGCCAGCAGCGTACTAGGGAGCGGGGGGGCCCCAGAGACCCAGTACTTC. Translated: CASSVLGSGGAPETQYF.

V is TRBV7-9 and J is TRBJ1-1; D is perhaps TRBD1 (6 bases). This CDR3 is 13 amino acids long. V lost 3 bases and J lost 6, with 11 bases in between. Per germline, CDR1 SEHNR and CDR2 FQNEAQ (reference sequence). Written as DNA, the CDR3 is TGTGCCAGCAGCTTGGGGGGGGGCTCTGAAGCTTTCTTT. This encodes CASSLGGGSEAFF.

The J gene is TRBJ1-4, the V gene TRBV5-4; D is undetermined. Trimming took 3 bases from V and 8 from J, leaving 11 bases between them. The CDR3 has 13 amino acids. The germline V gene encodes CDR1 SGHNT and CDR2 YYREEE (reference sequence). The CDR3 DNA reads TGTGCCAGCAGCTGGGCGGGAGAAGAAAAACTGTTTTTT. Translation: CASSWAGEEKLFF.

The V and J genes are TRBV11-3 and TRBJ2-2, with a tentative D call TRBD1 (6 bases). Germline-derived CDR1 and CDR2 are SGHNT and YENEEA. This CDR3 has 14 residues. Trimming removed 5 bases at V and 7 bases at J, with 14 bases between. CDR3 DNA: TGTGCCAGCAGCCACGGGACAATTGGCGGGGAGCTGTTTTTT. Protein: CASSHGTIGGELFF.

This chain uses TRBV5-1 with TRBJ1-5; 7 bases match TRBD1. The V gene end was trimmed by 2 bases and the J gene end by 0 bases; junction bases not matched to a gene: 23. CDR1 is SGHRS and CDR2 is YFSETQ in the germline V gene. The length of the CDR3 is 22 residues. CDR3 protein: CASSFFRRIPKTGFISNQPQHF. CDR3 nucleotides: TGCGCCAGCAGCTTCTTTCGCCGGATTCCTAAGACAGGGTTCATTAGCAATCAGCCCCAGCATTTT.

This sequence joins TRBV9 and TRBJ2-5; the match to TRBD1 covers 7 bases. The CDR3 is made up of 13 amino acids. The germline gives CDR1 SGDLS, CDR2 YYNGEE. Unmatched junction bases numbered 4, after V lost 4 bases and J lost 4 bases. Here the CDR3 DNA reads TGTGCCAGCAGCCCACGGACAGGAGAGACCCAGTACTTC. As protein: CASSPRTGETQYF. Combining the CDR3 with reference TRBV9 and TRBJ2-5 gives the whole variable domain DSGVTQTPKHLITATGQRVTLRCSPRSGDLSVYWYQQSLDQGLQFLIQYYNGEERAKGNILERFSAQQFPDLHSELNLSSLELGDSALYFCASSPRTGETQYFGPGTRLLVL.

This clone showed up just a few times. CDR3 loop: CAGEVAGGSYYYNEQFF. CDR3 DNA: TGTGCCGGCGAAGTGGCGGGGGGATCGTATTACTACAATGAGCAGTTCTTC. The chain has TRBV30 and TRBJ2-1, with 8 bases lining up with TRBD2. CDR1 is GTSNPN and CDR2 is SVGIG in the germline V gene (reference sequence). The ends lost 8 bases at V and 3 bases at J; junction bases unmatched: 18. The CDR3 totals 17 residues.

The rearrangement joins TRBV2 to TRBJ2-1, with TRBD2 identical over 10 bases. In germline, CDR1 is SNHLY, CDR2 FYNNEI. The CDR3 totals 16 residues. The trim removed 6 bases at V and 4 bases at J, leaving 9 bases unmatched. CDR3 protein: CASRGRTSGIYNEQFF. Here the CDR3 DNA reads TGTGCCAGCAGGGGGAGAACTAGCGGGATTTACAATGAGCAGTTCTTC.

This chain links TRBV15 with TRBJ2-1; tentative D call: TRBD2 (5 bases). This CDR3 is built from 16 residues. Looked up from germline, CDR1 is LNHNV and CDR2 is YYDKDF (reference sequence). V was cut by 3 bases and J by 2 bases, with 14 bases left in between. CDR3 DNA: TGTGCCACCAGCAGTCCTAGCCGAAATACCTACAATGAGCAGTTCTTC. It translates to CATSSPSRNTYNEQFF. Full variable domain (missing parts from reference TRBV15 and TRBJ2-1): DAMVIQNPRYQVTQFGKPVTLSCSQTLNHNVMYWYQQKSSQAPKLLFHYYDKDFNNEADTPDNFQSRRPNTSFCFLDIRSPGLGDTAMYLCATSSPSRNTYNEQFFGPGTRLTVL.

V gene TRBV5-4 combines with J gene TRBJ1-1; 7 bases are a match to TRBD1. The CDR3 length is 15 residues. The V gene end was trimmed by 4 bases and the J gene end by 0 bases; junction bases not matched to a gene: 6. CDR1 is SGHNT, CDR2 YYREEE, per germline (reference sequence). As DNA, the CDR3 is TGTGCCAGCAGCCAAAGCAGGGGGATGAACACTGAAGCTTTCTTT. The encoded protein is CASSQSRGMNTEAFF.

The chain joins TRBV2 to TRBJ2-7, with 11 bases identical to TRBD1. Unmatched junction bases numbered 2, after V lost 4 bases and J lost 6 bases. In germline, CDR1 is SNHLY, CDR2 FYNNEI. The CDR3 spans 13 residues. Here the CDR3 DNA reads TGTGCCAGCAGTGGGGACAGGGGGTTCGAGCAGTACTTC. Its protein product is CASSGDRGFEQYF. Filled out from reference TRBV2 and TRBJ2-7, the complete variable domain reads EPEVTQTPSHQVTQMGQEVILRCVPISNHLYFYWYRQILGQKVEFLVSFYNNEISEKSEIFDDQFSVERPDGSNFTLKIRSTKLEDSAMYFCASSGDRGFEQYFGPGTRLTVT.

The chain combines TRBV18 with TRBJ1-3; D remains unclear. Germline CDR1 reads KGHSH; CDR2 reads LQKENI. The CDR3 loop spans 15 amino acids. V was pared by 0 bases and J by 0 bases, with 6 bases between. CDR3 region: CASSPPSFSGNTIYF. DNA for the CDR3: TGTGCCAGCTCACCACCGTCCTTCTCTGGAAACACCATATATTTT.

The chain employs TRBV18 and TRBJ2-2; TRBD1 aligns across 7 bases. Germline V gene data show CDR1 as KGHSH and CDR2 as LQKENI. V shed 4 bases and J 0 bases; nucleotides not matched to a gene: 2. The CDR3 extends over 15 amino acids. The CDR3 coding sequence is TGTGCCAGCTCACTGGGACAGTCGAACACCGGGGAGCTGTTTTTT. Residues: CASSLGQSNTGELFF.

The gene calls are TRBV6-6 and TRBJ2-7; D is perhaps TRBD1 (6 bases). Germline CDR1 reads MNHNY; CDR2 reads SVGAGI (reference sequence). Trimming left V 4 bases short and J 5 bases short, with 15 bases between. The CDR3 is made up of 14 amino acids. CDR3 amino acids: CASSLVPGVHEQYF. CDR3 coding DNA: TGTGCCAGCAGTTTGGTGCCAGGGGTACACGAGCAGTACTTC.